This is a list of T cell receptor beta chains from one sample in a study of quantifying T cell responses using KT2 cells. MiXCR, run by TCRdb on the UMI-ligation and nested PCR reads, gives a single entry per CDR3 protein. The sample lists tens of thousands of distinct CDR3 sequences, 7.3% occurring once. Material for sequencing was PBMCs spiked with cells of the T cell clone KT2. Source of these receptors: a human donor. The CDR3 runs from the conserved cysteine through the conserved F or W. D genes are given only for firm matches. The size entry is marked missing in some rows and otherwise reads once, few, many or a size class.

TRBV7-3	few	18	TRBJ2-1	NA	CASSFPPLRGPSYNEQFF	TGTGCCAGCAGCTTCCCACCTCTGCGGGGACCCTCCTACAATGAGCAGTTCTTC
TRBV3-1	many	13	TRBJ1-5	NA	CASSQDLTQPQHF	TGTGCCAGCAGCCAAGATCTTACGCAGCCCCAGCATTTT
TRBV10-2	few	14	TRBJ2-3	NA	CASSESADFIRQYF	TGCGCCAGCAGTGAGTCCGCGGACTTCATACGGCAGTATTTT
TRBV6-5	many	11	TRBJ2-7	NA	CASSYSGKEYF	TGTGCCAGCAGTTATAGTGGCAAGGAGTACTTC
TRBV7-7	many	14	TRBJ2-7	NA	CASSLAHTGYEQYF	TGTGCCAGCAGCTTAGCCCACACAGGGTACGAGCAGTACTTC
TRBV10-3	many	16	TRBJ2-3	NA	CAISESSTGGGYTQYF	TGTGCCATCAGTGAGTCTTCGACCGGGGGTGGTTATACGCAGTATTTT
TRBV20-1	NA	11	TRBJ2-5	NA	CSGENQETQYF	TGCAGTGGGGAAAACCAAGAGACCCAGTACTTC
TRBV4-3	many	15	TRBJ2-7	NA	CASSQEYRPRYEQYF	TGCGCCAGCAGCCAAGAGTACAGGCCGAGGTACGAGCAGTACTTC
TRBV15	NA	16	TRBJ2-1	NA	CATSRDFRQTYNEQFF	TGTGCCACCAGCAGAGATTTTCGGCAGACCTACAATGAGCAGTTCTTC
TRBV15	many	17	TRBJ1-1	NA	CATSPQTRDKLNTEAFF	TGTGCCACCAGCCCACAGACCCGGGACAAGCTGAACACTGAAGCTTTCTTT
TRBV15	few	13	TRBJ2-2	TRBD1	CATDRGLSGELFF	TGTGCCACAGACAGGGGGCTCAGCGGGGAGCTGTTTTTT
TRBV9	few	13	TRBJ2-4	NA	CASSVGTENIQYF	TGTGCCAGCAGCGTAGGTACGGAAAACATTCAGTACTTC
TRBV7-8	NA	15	TRBJ2-2	NA	CASSLGNRNTGELFF	TGTGCCAGCAGCTTAGGGAACAGGAACACCGGGGAGCTGTTTTTT
TRBV4-1	many	13	TRBJ1-1	NA	CASSQTGNTEAFF	TGCGCCAGCAGCCAGACTGGGAACACTGAAGCTTTCTTT
TRBV20-1	few	12	TRBJ2-3	NA	CSATECSDTQYF	TGCAGTGCTACGGAGTGTTCAGATACGCAGTATTTT
TRBV7-9	NA	17	TRBJ2-1	TRBD2	CASSLATSGSRHNEQFF	TGTGCCAGCAGCTTAGCGACTAGCGGGAGTAGGCACAATGAGCAGTTCTTC
TRBV20-1	NA	16	TRBJ2-7	TRBD2	CSARDGLAGGPNEQYF	TGCAGTGCTAGAGATGGGCTAGCGGGAGGGCCAAACGAGCAGTACTTC
TRBV12-3/TRBV12-4	many	14	TRBJ1-5	TRBD1	CASSQQGDDQPQHF	TGTGCCAGCAGCCAACAGGGGGATGATCAGCCCCAGCATTTT
TRBV6-4	many	15	TRBJ1-4	NA	CASSLRIGTNEKLFF	TGTGCCAGCAGCTTAAGGATTGGGACTAATGAAAAACTGTTTTTT
TRBV12-5	many	14	TRBJ1-6	TRBD1	CASGLGQGSSPLHF	TGTGCTAGTGGTTTGGGACAGGGGTCCTCACCCCTCCACTTT
TRBV11-2	few	14	TRBJ1-2	NA	CASSLAGQSYGYTF	TGTGCCAGCAGCTTAGCAGGACAGTCATATGGCTACACCTTC
TRBV18	many	17	TRBJ2-3	NA	CASSPMTSGGPADTQYF	TGTGCCAGCTCACCGATGACTTCCGGCGGGCCCGCTGATACGCAGTATTTT
TRBV5-1	many	14	TRBJ1-1	NA	CASSLPGGGDQAFF	TGCGCCAGCAGCTTGCCAGGAGGGGGGGATCAGGCTTTCTTT
TRBV11-2	few	13	TRBJ1-1	NA	CASSLGVLPEAFF	TGTGCCAGCAGCTTAGGGGTCCTCCCTGAAGCTTTCTTT
TRBV2	few	14	TRBJ1-6	NA	CASSERQNNSPLHF	TGTGCCAGCAGTGAACGACAGAATAATTCACCCCTCCACTTT
TRBV20-1	many	16	TRBJ2-1	TRBD2	CSARAPSGHSYNEQFF	TGCAGTGCTAGAGCCCCTAGCGGGCATTCCTACAATGAGCAGTTCTTC
TRBV20-1	many	12	TRBJ2-3	NA	CSAREFTDTQYF	TGCAGTGCTAGGGAATTCACAGATACGCAGTATTTT
TRBV28	few	15	TRBJ2-3	NA	CASSNRDSGTDTQYF	TGTGCCAGCTCAAACCGGGACTCAGGCACAGATACGCAGTATTTT
TRBV12-3/TRBV12-4	few	16	TRBJ1-5	NA	CASSLGRVRDNQPQHF	TGTGCCAGCAGTTTAGGCAGGGTACGAGACAATCAGCCCCAGCATTTT
TRBV14	many	13	TRBJ2-3	TRBD2	CASSQGLADTQYF	TGTGCCAGCAGCCAGGGACTAGCCGATACGCAGTATTTT
TRBV10-2	few	16	TRBJ2-7	NA	CASSELSQRSSYEQYF	TGCGCCAGCAGTGAGCTTTCTCAGCGGAGCTCCTACGAGCAGTACTTC